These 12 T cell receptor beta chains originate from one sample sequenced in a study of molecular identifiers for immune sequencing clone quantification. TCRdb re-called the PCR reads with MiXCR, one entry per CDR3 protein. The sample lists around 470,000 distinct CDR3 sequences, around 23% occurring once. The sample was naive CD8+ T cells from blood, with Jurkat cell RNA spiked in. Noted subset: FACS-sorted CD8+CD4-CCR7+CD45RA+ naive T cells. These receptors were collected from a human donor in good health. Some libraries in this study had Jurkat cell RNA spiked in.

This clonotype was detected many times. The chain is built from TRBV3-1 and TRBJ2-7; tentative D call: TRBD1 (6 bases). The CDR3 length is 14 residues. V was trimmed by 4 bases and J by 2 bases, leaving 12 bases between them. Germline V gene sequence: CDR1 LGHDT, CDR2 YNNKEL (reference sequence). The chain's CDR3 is CASSPVRGPYEQYF. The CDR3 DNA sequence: TGTGCCAGCAGCCCGGTCAGGGGTCCCTACGAGCAGTACTTC.

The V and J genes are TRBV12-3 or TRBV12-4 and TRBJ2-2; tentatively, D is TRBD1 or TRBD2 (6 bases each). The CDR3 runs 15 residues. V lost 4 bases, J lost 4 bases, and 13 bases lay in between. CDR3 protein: CASSSVQGGTGELFF. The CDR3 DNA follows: TGTGCCAGCAGTTCAGTACAGGGAGGCACCGGGGAGCTGTTTTTT.

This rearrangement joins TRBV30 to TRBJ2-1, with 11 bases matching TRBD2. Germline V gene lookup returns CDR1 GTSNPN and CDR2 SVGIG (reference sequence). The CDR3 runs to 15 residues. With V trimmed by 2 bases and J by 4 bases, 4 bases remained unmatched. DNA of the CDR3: TGTGCCTGGAGTTATCTAGCGGGAGGTTACAATGAGCAGTTCTTC. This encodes CAWSYLAGGYNEQFF.

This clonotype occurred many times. Here the CDR3 DNA reads TGTGCCATCAGTGAGTCGGGACCCGAGCAGTACTTC. This translates into CAISESGPEQYF. The rearrangement joins TRBV10-3 to TRBJ2-7, with D possibly called TRBD1 or TRBD2 (5 bases each). Trimming shortened V by 0 bases and J by 6 bases, and 6 bases separated the two germline ends. CDR3 length: 12 residues. Looked up from germline, CDR1 is ENHRY and CDR2 is SYGVKD.

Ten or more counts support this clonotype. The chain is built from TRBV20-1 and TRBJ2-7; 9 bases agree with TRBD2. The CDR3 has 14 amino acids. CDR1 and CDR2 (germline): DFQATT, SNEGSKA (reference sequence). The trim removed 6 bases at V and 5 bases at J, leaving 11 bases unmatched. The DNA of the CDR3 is TGCAGTGCACTTCCTCTAGCGGGATACCACGAGCAGTACTTC. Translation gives CSALPLAGYHEQYF.

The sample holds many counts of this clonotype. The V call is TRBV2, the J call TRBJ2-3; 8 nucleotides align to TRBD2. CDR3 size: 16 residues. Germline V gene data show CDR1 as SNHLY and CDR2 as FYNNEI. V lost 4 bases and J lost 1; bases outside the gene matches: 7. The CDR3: CASSGGLAGGTDTQYF. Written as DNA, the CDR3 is TGTGCCAGCAGTGGAGGTCTAGCGGGCGGCACAGATACGCAGTATTTT.

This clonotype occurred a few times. The CDR3 loop is CASSYLRGLSNQPQHF. DNA of the CDR3: TGTGCCAGCAGTTACTTGCGGGGCCTTAGCAATCAGCCCCAGCATTTT. The V call is TRBV6-2 or TRBV6-3, the J call TRBJ1-5; TRBD1 might be the D (5 bases). There are 16 residues in the CDR3. V lost 1 base and J lost 0, with 10 bases in between. Per germline, CDR1 MNHEY and CDR2 SVGEGT.

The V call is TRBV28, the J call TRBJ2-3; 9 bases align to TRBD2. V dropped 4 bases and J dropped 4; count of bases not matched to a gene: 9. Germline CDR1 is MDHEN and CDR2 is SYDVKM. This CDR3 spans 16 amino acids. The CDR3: CASSSASSGRPDTQYF. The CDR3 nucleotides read TGTGCCAGCAGTTCCGCGAGTAGCGGGAGACCAGATACGCAGTATTTT.

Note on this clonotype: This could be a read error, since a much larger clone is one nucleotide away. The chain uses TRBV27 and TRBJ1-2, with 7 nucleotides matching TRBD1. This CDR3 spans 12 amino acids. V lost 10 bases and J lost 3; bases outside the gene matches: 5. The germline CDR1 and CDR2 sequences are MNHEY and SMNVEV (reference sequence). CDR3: CANKGAYYGYTF. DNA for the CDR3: TGTGCCAACAAGGGGGCTTACTATGGCTACACCTTC.

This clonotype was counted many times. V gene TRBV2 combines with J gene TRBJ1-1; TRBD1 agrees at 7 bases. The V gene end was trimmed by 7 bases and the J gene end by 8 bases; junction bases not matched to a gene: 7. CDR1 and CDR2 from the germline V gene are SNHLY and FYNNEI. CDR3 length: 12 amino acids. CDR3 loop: CASTYRGAEAFF. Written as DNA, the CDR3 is TGTGCCAGCACTTACAGGGGCGCGGAAGCTTTCTTT.

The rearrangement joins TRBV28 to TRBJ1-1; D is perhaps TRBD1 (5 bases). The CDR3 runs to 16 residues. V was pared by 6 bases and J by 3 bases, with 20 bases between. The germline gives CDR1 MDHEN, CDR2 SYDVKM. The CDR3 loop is CASRIGTALRYTEAFF. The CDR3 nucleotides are TGTGCCAGCAGAATAGGGACTGCCCTAAGATACACTGAAGCTTTCTTT.

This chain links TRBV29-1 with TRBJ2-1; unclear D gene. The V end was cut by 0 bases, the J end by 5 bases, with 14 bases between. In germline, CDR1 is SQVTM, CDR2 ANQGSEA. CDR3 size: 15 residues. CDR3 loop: CSVEDSWDRNNEQFF. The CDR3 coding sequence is TGCAGCGTTGAAGATTCGTGGGATAGGAACAATGAGCAGTTCTTC.